This T cell receptor beta chain was documented in a study of T cells after yellow fever vaccination. Study outcomes and limitations: At 95% to 96% for CD4 and 70% to 90% for CD8, most primary-vaccination clones showed up again after the booster. Only a small proportion of the clonotypes turned up in both the CD4 and the CD8 compartments, likely arising from convergent recombination.

This clonotype was observed many times. As yet, its antigen is unknown. With 3 bases clipped from V and 0 bases from J, the junction kept 9 bases outside the gene matches. Germline V gene lookup returns CDR1 SGDLS and CDR2 YYNGEE. This CDR3 is built from 18 residues. A process of 5'RACE template switching, which added a universal primer site and UMIs, was used to make TCR cDNA. Each CDR3 protein gets one entry after TCRdb re-called the 5' RACE reads with MiXCR. This sample carries 200,000 to 250,000 distinct CDR3 sequences, 6.9% of them seen once, and the ten largest clones take 0.65% to 0.9%. The clonotype originates from a man aged 25-45 years who received the YFV17D yellow fever vaccine. The chain has TRBV9 and TRBJ2-3; 11 nucleotides align to TRBD2. This sample comprised CD4+ T cells sorted from PBMCs, obtained 15 days after the yellow fever booster vaccination. This CDR3 is CASSAYWTSGSSTDTQYF. The CDR3 DNA sequence: TGTGCCAGCAGCGCCTACTGGACTAGCGGGTCGAGCACAGATACGCAGTATTTT.